Listed here is a single T cell receptor (beta chain). Each subset's genomic DNA was split evenly across several immunoSEQ plates. A 200 ng quantity of DNA, 25,000 to 35,000 T cell genomes, went into the sorted-subset replicate PCRs. Generated by immunoSEQ multiplex PCR, the TCRdb table keeps only in-frame clones and is missing some. The table includes some 2 million clones, over 85% detected once. The sample comes from a study of shared clonotypes between healthy human individuals. Germline CDR1 MNHEY, CDR2 SMNVEV (reference sequence). This CDR3 is 15 amino acids long. V was pared by 2 bases and J by 5 bases, with 5 bases of the junction left unmatched. Cells designated naive CD8 were CD45RO-negative and were positively selected for CCR7, with terminally differentiated effector memory CD45RA+ cells excluded.

The receptor was isolated from a man between 18 and 35 years old in good health. The sample comprised naive CD8+ T cells sorted from blood. This chain connects TRBV27 to TRBJ2-7; 11 bases are shared with TRBD1. This CDR3 is CASSLPGQGDHEQYF. CDR3 DNA sequence: TGTGCCAGCAGTTTACCGGGACAGGGGGACCACGAGCAGTACTTC.